Sequencing of this TCR beta chain was carried out in a study of T cell repertoires in cytomegalovirus infection. Per germline, CDR1 MDHEN and CDR2 SYDVKM. This CDR3 has 15 residues. Details on this clonotype: Its target is not known. A read error may produce the germline difference seen at one junction end.

Each CDR3 protein gets one entry after TCRdb re-called the reads with MiXCR. This sample has hundreds of thousands of distinct CDR3 sequences, with less than 35% found just once. The chain recombines TRBV28 with TRBJ2-7; D tentatively reads TRBD1 or TRBD2 (5 bases each). Sample: cultured CD8+ T cells from PBMCs, taken from culture after CMV antigen stimulation. This TCR came from a human donor in good health (CMV status not recorded). Some clones in this sample may be carry-over from other donors' samples. CDR3 in amino acids: CASSPSPGLAYEQYF. CDR3 nucleotide sequence: TGTGCTAGCAGTCCCTCCCCGGGGCTGGCCTACGAGCAGTACTTC.